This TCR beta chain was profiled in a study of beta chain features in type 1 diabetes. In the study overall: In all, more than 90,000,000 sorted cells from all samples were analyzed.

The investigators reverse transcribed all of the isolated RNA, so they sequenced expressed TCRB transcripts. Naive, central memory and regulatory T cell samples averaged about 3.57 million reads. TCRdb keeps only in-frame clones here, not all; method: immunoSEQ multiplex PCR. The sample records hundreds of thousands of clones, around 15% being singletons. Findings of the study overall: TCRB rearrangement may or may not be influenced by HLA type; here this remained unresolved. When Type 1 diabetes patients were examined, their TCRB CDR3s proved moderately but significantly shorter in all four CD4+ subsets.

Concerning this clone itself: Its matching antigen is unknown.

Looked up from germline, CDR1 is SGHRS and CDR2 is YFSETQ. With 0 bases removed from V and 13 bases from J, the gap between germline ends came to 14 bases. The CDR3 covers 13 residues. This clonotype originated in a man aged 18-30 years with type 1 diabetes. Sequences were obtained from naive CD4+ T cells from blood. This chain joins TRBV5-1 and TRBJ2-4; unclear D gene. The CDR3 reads CASSLGQTLRQYF. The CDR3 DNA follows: TGCGCCAGCAGCTTGGGCCAGACCCTCCGCCAGTACTTC.